This T cell receptor (beta chain) was recorded in a study of blood T cells in healthy people across ages. The V end was cut by 4 bases, the J end by 0 bases, with 9 bases between. The CDR3 spans 14 residues. Germline V lookup: CDR1 MGHDK, CDR2 SYGVNS. Study-wide findings and caveats: Strong correlation was found linking TCR beta diversity to naive T cell percentage. Getting older went along with TCR beta diversity per million T cells dropping roughly linearly.

This clonotype was detected only a few times. Its antigen is still unknown. A sample-barcoded 5' primer and a J-beta primer mix were used in a second PCR of roughly 7 to 11 cycles. The authors tagged each cDNA molecule using a template-switch adaptor with 12 random nucleotides. TCRdb recomputed calls from the 5' RACE reads with MiXCR, one row per CDR3 protein. The sample contains around 1.1 million distinct CDR3 sequences, 30% to 40% of which appear only once. The chain joins TRBV25-1 to TRBJ1-1, with unresolved D. Sequencing used blood. This clonotype originated in a man aged 18 to 29 in good health. The CDR3 coding sequence is TGTGCCAGCAGTGCACCTCCTATGAACACTGAAGCTTTCTTT. Protein: CASSAPPMNTEAFF.